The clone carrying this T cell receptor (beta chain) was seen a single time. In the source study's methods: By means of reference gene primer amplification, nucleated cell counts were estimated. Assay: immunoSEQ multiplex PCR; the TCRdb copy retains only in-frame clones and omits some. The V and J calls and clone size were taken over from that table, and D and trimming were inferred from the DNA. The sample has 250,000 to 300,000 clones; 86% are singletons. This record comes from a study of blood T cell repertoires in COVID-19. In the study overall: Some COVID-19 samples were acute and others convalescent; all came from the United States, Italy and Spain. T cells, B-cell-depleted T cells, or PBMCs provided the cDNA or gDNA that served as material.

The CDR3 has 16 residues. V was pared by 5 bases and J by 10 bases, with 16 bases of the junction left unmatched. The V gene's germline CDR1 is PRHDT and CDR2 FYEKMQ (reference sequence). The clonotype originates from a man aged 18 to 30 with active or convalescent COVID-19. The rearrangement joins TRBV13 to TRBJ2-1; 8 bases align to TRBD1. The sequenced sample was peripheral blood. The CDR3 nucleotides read TGTGCCAGCAGCGATCCCGGACAGGGAGGAGGACTCGAGCAGTTCTTC. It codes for CASSDPGQGGGLEQFF.